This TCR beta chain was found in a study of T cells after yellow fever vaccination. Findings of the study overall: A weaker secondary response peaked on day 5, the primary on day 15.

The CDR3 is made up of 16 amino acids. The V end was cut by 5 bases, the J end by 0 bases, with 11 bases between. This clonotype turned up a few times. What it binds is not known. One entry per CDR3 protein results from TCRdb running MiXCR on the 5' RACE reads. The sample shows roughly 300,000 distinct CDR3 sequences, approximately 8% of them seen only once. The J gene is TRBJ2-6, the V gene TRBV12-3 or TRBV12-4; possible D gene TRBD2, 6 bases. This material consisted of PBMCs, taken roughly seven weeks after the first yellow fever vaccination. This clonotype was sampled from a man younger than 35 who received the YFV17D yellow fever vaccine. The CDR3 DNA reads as TGTGCCAGCAGTCGGGACTCCTTCTCTGGGGCCAACGTCCTGACTTTC. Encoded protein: CASSRDSFSGANVLTF.